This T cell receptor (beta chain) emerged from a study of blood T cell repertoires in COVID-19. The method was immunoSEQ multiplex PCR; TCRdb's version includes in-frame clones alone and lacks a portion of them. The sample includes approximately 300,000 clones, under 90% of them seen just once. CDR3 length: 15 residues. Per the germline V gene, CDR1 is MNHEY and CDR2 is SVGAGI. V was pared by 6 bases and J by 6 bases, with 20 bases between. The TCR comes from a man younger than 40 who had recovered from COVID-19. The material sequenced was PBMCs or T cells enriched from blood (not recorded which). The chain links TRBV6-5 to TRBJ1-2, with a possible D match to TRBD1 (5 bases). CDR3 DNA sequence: TGTGCCAGCAGCGCCATGGTGGGGCGAACCCATGGCTACACCTTC. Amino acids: CASSAMVGRTHGYTF.